Listed below are T cell receptor beta chains from one sample, sequenced in a study of shared clonotypes between healthy human individuals. Sequencing used immunoSEQ multiplex PCR; TCRdb keeps in-frame clones, though not all of them. Counted here are millions of clones, 90% to 95% occurring once; the ten biggest clones make up about 0.13%. The sequencing input was naive CD4+ T cells sorted from blood. These receptors came from a man between 18 and 29 years old in good health. The CDR3 runs from the conserved cysteine through the conserved F or W. The D gene is left open where the match is weak. Rows may omit the clone size; those that give it use once, few, many or a size class.

j_call v_call clone_size d_call cdr3_aa cdr3_nt
TRBJ1-1 TRBV6-5 - TRBD1 CASRTTGVNTEAFF TGTGCCAGCAGAACGACAGGGGTTAACACTGAAGCTTTCTTT
TRBJ1-6 TRBV27 - - CASSFGVTGNSPLHF TGTGCCAGCAGTTTCGGAGTCACCGGGAATTCACCCCTCCACTTT
TRBJ1-3 TRBV29-1 - - CSVRQEMSSGNTIYF TGCAGCGTCCGACAGGAGATGAGCTCTGGAAACACCATATATTTT
TRBJ1-2 TRBV5-8 once - CASSSTEILYGYTF TGTGCCAGCAGCTCGACCGAAATTCTCTATGGCTACACCTTC
TRBJ2-7 TRBV7-9 once - CASSLAGPYEQYF TGTGCCAGCAGCTTAGCGGGGCCCTACGAGCAGTACTTC
TRBJ1-4 TRBV28 - - CASSVRTATNEKLFF TGTGCCAGCAGTGTCCGGACCGCAACTAATGAAAAACTGTTTTTT
TRBJ1-4 TRBV28 - - CASSSGALREKLFF TGTGCCAGCAGCTCCGGGGCGCTTAGGGAAAAACTGTTTTTT
TRBJ2-3 TRBV30 once - CAWSSGFTDTQYF TGTGCCTGGAGTTCAGGATTCACAGATACGCAGTATTTT
TRBJ2-2 TRBV28 - - CASSLNTGELFF TGTGCCAGCAGTCTTAACACCGGGGAGCTGTTTTTT
TRBJ1-2 TRBV19 - TRBD1 CASSQQGAPTNYGYTF TGTGCCAGTAGTCAACAGGGGGCTCCTACTAACTATGGCTACACCTTC
TRBJ2-7 TRBV10-3 - - CAISQKGGSLSYEQYF TGTGCCATCAGCCAAAAGGGGGGGTCCCTCTCCTACGAGCAGTACTTC
TRBJ2-5 TRBV6-5 - - CASSNSGIQETQYF TGTGCCAGCAGTAACTCCGGGATCCAAGAGACCCAGTACTTC
TRBJ2-1 TRBV6-6 - - CASSPPGDGYNEQFF TGTGCCAGCAGTCCCCCGGGGGACGGATACAATGAGCAGTTCTTC
TRBJ1-2 TRBV6-1 few - CASTSSGVLGGYTF TGTGCCAGCACCTCATCGGGGGTATTGGGTGGCTACACCTTC
TRBJ1-4 TRBV6-1 - - CASRRDGEGEKLFF TGTGCCAGCAGACGGGACGGTGAAGGTGAAAAACTGTTTTTT
TRBJ2-7 TRBV5-1 - TRBD2 CASTPGLAGDEQYF TGCGCCAGCACTCCGGGACTAGCGGGAGACGAGCAGTACTTC
TRBJ1-1 TRBV27 - - CASRPRTGMNTEAFF TGTGCCAGCAGACCGAGGACGGGGATGAACACTGAAGCTTTCTTT
TRBJ2-7 TRBV5-8 - - CASSSSDYSGSYEQYF TGTGCCAGCAGCTCATCTGACTACTCCGGCTCCTACGAGCAGTACTTC
TRBJ2-7 TRBV5-4 - TRBD1 CASSPRDRGSYEQYF TGTGCCAGCAGCCCCAGGGACAGGGGCTCCTACGAGCAGTACTTC
TRBJ1-2 TRBV19 few - CASSIQGRGYGYTF TGTGCCAGTAGTATACAAGGCAGGGGATATGGCTACACCTTC
TRBJ2-1 TRBV19 - - CASSIAPSYPSNEQFF TGTGCCAGTAGTATAGCCCCTAGTTACCCCAGCAATGAGCAGTTCTTC
TRBJ2-1 TRBV7-9 - TRBD2 CASSFAGGYNEQFF TGTGCCAGCAGCTTTGCGGGGGGGTACAATGAGCAGTTCTTC
TRBJ2-7 TRBV7-2 - TRBD1 CASTQTGTAYEQYF TGTGCCAGCACCCAGACCGGGACAGCATACGAGCAGTACTTC
TRBJ2-4 TRBV27 - - CASSPGWQNIQYF TGTGCCAGCAGTCCCGGGTGGCAAAACATTCAGTACTTC
TRBJ2-7 TRBV5-8 - TRBD1 CASSFDRGEQYF TGTGCCAGCAGCTTCGACAGGGGTGAGCAGTACTTC
TRBJ2-7 TRBV5-6 - TRBD1 CASSLAWDRDAYEQYF TGTGCCAGCAGCTTGGCCTGGGACAGAGACGCCTACGAGCAGTACTTC
TRBJ2-5 TRBV7-3 - TRBD2 CASSLGAGGRETQYF TGTGCCAGCAGCCTCGGAGCGGGGGGGCGAGAGACCCAGTACTTC
TRBJ2-2 TRBV9 few - CASSVEERRTGELFF TGTGCCAGCAGCGTAGAAGAGAGGCGGACCGGGGAGCTGTTTTTT
TRBJ2-7 TRBV7-2 - TRBD2 CASSTRLAGGTYEQYF TGTGCCAGCAGCACTAGACTAGCGGGGGGAACCTACGAGCAGTACTTC
TRBJ2-5 TRBV9 - TRBD2 CASSVGASGSGMETQYF TGTGCCAGCAGCGTAGGGGCTAGCGGGAGTGGAATGGAGACCCAGTACTTC
TRBJ2-5 TRBV7-3 once TRBD1 CASSGTGRAQETQYF TGTGCCAGCAGCGGGACAGGGAGGGCCCAAGAGACCCAGTACTTC
TRBJ2-1 TRBV4-1 once TRBD2 CASSRGGVTYNEQFF TGCGCCAGCAGCCGGGGGGGGGTTACTTACAATGAGCAGTTCTTC
TRBJ2-1 TRBV19 - - CASSRRGGASYNEQFF TGTGCCAGTAGTAGGCGAGGGGGGGCCTCCTACAATGAGCAGTTCTTC
TRBJ2-1 TRBV2 - - CASSLDGISYNEQFF TGTGCCAGCAGCCTCGACGGAATCTCCTACAATGAGCAGTTCTTC
TRBJ2-7 TRBV18 - - CASSSGPPASYEQYF TGTGCCAGCTCCTCAGGGCCCCCAGCATCCTACGAGCAGTACTTC
TRBJ1-2 TRBV28 - TRBD1 CASSLGGTVGRGYTF TGTGCCAGCAGTTTGGGGGGGACAGTAGGAAGAGGCTACACCTTC
TRBJ2-1 TRBV25-1 - TRBD1 CASSRTGTTRKQFF TGTGCCAGCAGCCGGACAGGAACCACAAGGAAGCAGTTCTTC
TRBJ2-2 TRBV10-1 - TRBD1 CASSLGQGGTGELFF TGCGCCAGCAGTCTGGGACAGGGCGGCACCGGGGAGCTGTTTTTT
TRBJ2-1 TRBV7-9 - TRBD2 CASSLRLAGDREQFF TGTGCCAGCAGCTTAAGACTAGCGGGAGATCGGGAGCAGTTCTTC
TRBJ1-6 TRBV18 - TRBD1 CASSRPGQPNSPLHF TGTGCCAGCTCACGCCCGGGACAGCCTAATTCACCCCTCCACTTT
TRBJ2-7 TRBV30 - - CAWSDTLGQYHYEQYF TGTGCCTGGAGCGATACCTTGGGGCAGTACCACTACGAGCAGTACTTC
TRBJ2-5 TRBV7-7 - - CASRPTGTVGETQYF TGTGCTAGCAGACCAACCGGGACCGTGGGAGAGACCCAGTACTTC
TRBJ1-1 TRBV4-1 - - CASSQDKSGKKNTEAFF TGCGCCAGCAGCCAAGATAAGTCAGGAAAAAAGAACACTGAAGCTTTCTTT
TRBJ2-3 TRBV7-8 - TRBD1 CASSSQGGASWDTQYF TGTGCCAGCAGCAGCCAAGGGGGCGCGAGTTGGGATACGCAGTATTTT
TRBJ2-1 TRBV18 - TRBD2 CASSPRVGGSQYNEQFF TGTGCCAGCTCACCACGGGTAGGCGGGAGTCAGTACAATGAGCAGTTCTTC
TRBJ2-7 TRBV10-3 - TRBD1 CAISPRDRVNEQYF TGTGCCATCAGTCCCCGGGACAGGGTTAACGAGCAGTACTTC
TRBJ2-5 TRBV5-5 - - CASSPVGGEETQYF TGTGCCAGCAGCCCGGTAGGGGGAGAAGAGACCCAGTACTTC